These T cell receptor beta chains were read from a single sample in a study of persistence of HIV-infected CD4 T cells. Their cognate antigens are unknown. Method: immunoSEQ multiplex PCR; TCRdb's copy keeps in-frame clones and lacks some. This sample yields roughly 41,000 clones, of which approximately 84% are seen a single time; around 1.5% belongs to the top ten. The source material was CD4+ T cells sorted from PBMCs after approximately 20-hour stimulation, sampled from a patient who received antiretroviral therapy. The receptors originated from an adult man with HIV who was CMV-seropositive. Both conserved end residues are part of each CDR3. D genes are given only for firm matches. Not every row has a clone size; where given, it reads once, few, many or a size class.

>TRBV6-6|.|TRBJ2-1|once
TGTGCCAGCAGCTCAGCGGGCATCAATGAGCAGTTCTTC
CASSSAGINEQFF
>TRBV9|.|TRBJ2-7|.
TGTGCCAGCAGCGTAGGGAGGGGGGGGCTTTACGAGCAGTACTTC
CASSVGRGGLYEQYF
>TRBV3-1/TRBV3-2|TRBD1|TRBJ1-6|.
TGTGCCAGCAGCCAAGGACAGGGTAATTCACCCCTCCACTTT
CASSQGQGNSPLHF
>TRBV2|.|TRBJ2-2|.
TGTGCCAGCAGTGTTCGTCCGGGGAAGGCTGCAGGGGAGCTGTTTTTT
CASSVRPGKAAGELFF
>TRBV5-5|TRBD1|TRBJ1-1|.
TGTGCCAGCACTACCGGGACAGTGGGGACTGAAGCTTTCTTT
CASTTGTVGTEAFF
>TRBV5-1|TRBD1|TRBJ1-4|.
TGCGCCAGCAGCGTCAGGGGGCTGGGTAATGAAAAACTGTTTTTT
CASSVRGLGNEKLFF
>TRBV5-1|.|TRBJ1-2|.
TGCGCCAGCACCGCCTCAAGTAACTATGGCTACACCTTC
CASTASSNYGYTF
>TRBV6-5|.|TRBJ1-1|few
TGTGCCAGCAGGGACCTACGTGAAGCTTTCTTT
CASRDLREAFF
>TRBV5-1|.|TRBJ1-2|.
TGCGCCAGCAGCTCCCTGGACGGGGCCGGTGGCTACACCTTC
CASSSLDGAGGYTF
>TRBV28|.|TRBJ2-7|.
TGTGCCAGCAGTTGGACCCTCCAAAGCTACGAGCAGTACTTC
CASSWTLQSYEQYF
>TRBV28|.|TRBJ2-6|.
TGTGCCAGCAAACAGGGCCATGGAACTGGGGCCAACGTCCTGACTTTC
CASKQGHGTGANVLTF
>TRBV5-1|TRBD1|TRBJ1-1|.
TGCGCCAGCAGCTTGTACAGGGGGCCCACTGAAGCTTTCTTT
CASSLYRGPTEAFF
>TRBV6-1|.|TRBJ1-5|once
TGTGCCAGCAGTGAGTGGCAGGACCAGAGCAATCAGCCCCAGCATTTT
CASSEWQDQSNQPQHF
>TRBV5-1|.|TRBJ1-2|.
TGCGCCAGCAGCTTGGAAGGACGTGGTACAGGAACCCTACTTTATGGCTACACCTTC
CASSLEGRGTGTLLYGYTF
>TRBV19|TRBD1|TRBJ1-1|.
TGTGCCAGCCAGCGGGACAGGGGAAGGGCTGAAGCTTTCTTT
CASQRDRGRAEAFF
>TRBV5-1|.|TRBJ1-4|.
TGCGCCAGCAGCTTTGGGCCCCTTGACAGGACGCCTAATGAAAAACTGTTTTTT
CASSFGPLDRTPNEKLFF
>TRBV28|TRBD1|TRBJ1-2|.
TGTGCCAGCAGCCCTCCTTTGACAGGGATTTATGACTATGGCTACACCTTC
CASSPPLTGIYDYGYTF
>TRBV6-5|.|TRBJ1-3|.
TGTGCCAGCTCTAGGGCGGGAACTGGAAACACCATATATTTT
CASSRAGTGNTIYF